This T cell receptor beta chain was sequenced for a study of T cell responses to AZD1222 COVID-19 vaccine (dated by TCRdb to the early 2020s). In the study overall: TCR sequencing was performed for 233 trial participants, of whom some 200 were given two doses of AZD1222 and around 26 were given two doses of MenACWY control vaccine. Trial participants were enrolled by age into subgroups of 18-55, 56-69 and 70-plus years, and roughly 160, 29 and 62 TCR-sequenced participants, respectively, were included in these subgroups.

As regards this clone: Its antigen specificity is not known. No much larger clone exists at a distance of one base, and base qualities are not known.

Overall study outcomes, separate from this receptor: Reportedly, almost half of the unique spike-specific TCRs recognized epitopes lying outside the regions that are mutated in the B.1.351 and B.1.1.7 variants. The vaccine-associated CD4 TCRs covered the entire spike protein, and the dominant responses fell in regions 160-218 and 743-854. Conclusions about previously exposed vaccinees were limited because only six AZD1222 recipients were SARS-CoV-2 seropositive at baseline. The 56-69-year group was small, and its depth increase did not reach significance, likely because of low power. After two AZD1222 doses, spike-specific TCR breadth and depth were significantly higher than at day 0 and than in MenACWY recipients. Most participants were white British and females outnumbered males, and the authors suggested that clonal diversity may have been underestimated. Because no day 14 peak-response samples were available, repertoires were characterized only after the peak T cell response.

The CDR3 regions of human TCRbeta chains were subjected to immunosequencing. The authors' pipeline ran thus. TCRs in the repertoires were compared against a reference library of SARS-CoV-2-specific TCRs that had been generated with the MIRA antigen-specificity platform. Breadth meant the fraction of unique TCRs that were SARS-CoV-2-associated, whereas depth meant the fraction of total T cells that were SARS-CoV-2-associated. Using the MIRA data, each spike-specific TCR was mapped to the spike region that the TCR reacts to and placed in a CD4 or CD8 class. Log10-transformed breadth and depth values were compared by one-way ANOVA with Sidak's multiple comparisons tests. TCRdb stores this immuneACCESS table with in-frame sequences only. Part of the clones is absent; in the studies checked, under half of the shortfall reflects unresolved V genes, and no reason is known for the rest. V, J and clone size were drawn from that table, and D and trimming were deduced from the DNA. The table for this sample lists roughly 130,000 clones; approximately 90% of them were counted only once. Approximately 4.3% of the sample belongs to the ten largest clones.

The time point label corresponds to: about 28 days (+/-7) after the second vaccine dose. AZD1222 recipients with second doses at about 4 weeks or about 12 weeks were pooled, because spike-specific TCR depth and breadth did not differ between schedules. Samples from vaccinated people were obtained from the UK trials COV001 and COV002, which included a single-blind randomized controlled phase 2/3 trial of AZD1222 (ChAdOx1 nCoV-19) in healthy adults. For TCRbeta chain sequencing, PBMC samples were collected from trial participants at day 0 and at day 28 after the second dose. The CDR3 numbers 18 residues from cysteine through phenylalanine. Only the CDR3 DNA stays, 54 bases, in frame from base 1. V loses 5 bases of germline sequence and J loses 0 bases, and the interval between the two ends is 22 bases. For CDR1 and CDR2, the germline V gene lists KGHSH and LQKENI.

Sequences were derived from peripheral blood, sampled 28 days after the second AZD1222 dose. The rearranged segments are TRBV18 and TRBJ1-1; TRBD1 is possibly the D segment (5 matching bases). The source of this sequence is an adult who received the AZD1222 COVID-19 vaccine. The CDR3 region: CASSSTVWGSALNTEAFF. At the DNA level, the sequence is TGTGCCAGCTCATCCACGGTCTGGGGCTCGGCCCTGAACACTGAAGCTTTCTTT.